A single sample gave rise to the 21 T cell receptor beta chains below, sequenced in a study of blood T cell repertoires in COVID-19. Sequencing was performed with immunoSEQ multiplex PCR; in TCRdb, only in-frame clones are kept and a portion is missing. The repertoire has about 220,000 clones, around four fifths of them found once; the top ten carry just under 20%. Sequencing was performed on peripheral blood. The receptors were gathered from a man younger than 45 with active or convalescent COVID-19.

The V and J genes are TRBV6-5 and TRBJ1-6; tentatively, D is TRBD1 (5 bases). From germline, CDR1 is MNHEY and CDR2 SVGAGI. The V gene lost 2 bases and the J gene lost 10 bases, with 15 bases spanning the gap. The CDR3 contains 15 residues. This chain's CDR3 is CASSYARAGGSPLHF. CDR3 nucleotides: TGTGCCAGCAGTTACGCGAGGGCCGGGGGATCACCCCTCCACTTT.

This chain uses TRBV7-2 with TRBJ2-7, with TRBD1 identical over 9 bases. The CDR3 runs 14 residues. Germline V gives CDR1 SGHTA, CDR2 FQGNSA. V lost 2 bases to trimming and J lost 5 bases; unmatched junction nucleotides: 4. The chain's CDR3 is CASSLQQGANEQYF. CDR3 bases: TGTGCCAGCAGCTTACAACAGGGGGCTAACGAGCAGTACTTC.

This chain uses TRBV10-3 with TRBJ2-3, with D possibly being TRBD1 (5 bases). The V end lost 0 bases, the J end lost 8 bases, and 15 bases lay between the germline ends. Germline V gives CDR1 ENHRY, CDR2 SYGVKD. The CDR3 totals 15 residues. This chain's CDR3 is CAISESGQWAGTQYF. The DNA of the CDR3 is TGTGCCATCAGTGAGTCCGGACAATGGGCCGGTACGCAGTATTTT.

V is TRBV6-2 or TRBV6-3 and J is TRBJ2-7; 8 nucleotides match TRBD2. There are 16 residues in the CDR3. The germline V gene has CDR1 MNHEY and CDR2 SVGEGT. The V segment lost 5 bases and the J segment 2 bases; nucleotides outside the gene matches: 11. As DNA, the CDR3 is TGTGCCAGCAGTGACTACACTAGCGGCCGAACCTACGAGCAGTACTTC. This encodes CASSDYTSGRTYEQYF.

In its sample, this clone was seen a few times. J is TRBJ1-3 and V is TRBV28, with D maybe TRBD1 (6 bases). The V end was cut by 3 bases, the J end by 4 bases, with 13 bases between. Germline V gene sequence: CDR1 MDHEN, CDR2 SYDVKM. The CDR3 is made up of 15 amino acids. This CDR3 is CASSLPSTGGNTIYF. The CDR3 DNA reads as TGTGCCAGCAGTTTGCCTAGTACAGGGGGAAACACCATATATTTT.

The V and J genes are TRBV7-8 and TRBJ2-7; D is uncertain. Germline values: CDR1 SGHVS, CDR2 FQNEAQ. Between the trimmed V and J ends, which lost 5 bases and 3 bases, there was a span of 5 bases. The CDR3 is 11 amino acids. DNA for the CDR3: TGTGCCAGCAGCCCAATCTACGAGCAGTACTTC. It is translated as CASSPIYEQYF.

The chain has TRBV27 and TRBJ2-5, with D maybe TRBD2 (5 bases). V was clipped by 0 bases and J by 7 bases, with 18 bases between them. Germline CDR1 is MNHEY and CDR2 is SMNVEV (reference sequence). The CDR3 runs 16 residues. The chain's CDR3 is CASSLSFPGLPGTQYF. For the CDR3, the DNA is TGTGCCAGCAGTTTATCTTTCCCCGGACTGCCAGGGACCCAGTACTTC.

This sequence joins TRBV7-6 and TRBJ1-5, with 7 nucleotides matching TRBD1. The germline V gene encodes CDR1 SGHVS and CDR2 FNYEAQ. The V and J ends lost 1 base and 0 bases, in that order; junction bases with no gene match: 3. The CDR3 covers 16 residues. CDR3 in DNA: TGTGCCAGCAGCTTAGGGGACAGATATAGCAATCAGCCCCAGCATTTT. This gives the protein CASSLGDRYSNQPQHF.

The rearrangement uses TRBV19 and TRBJ1-2, with TRBD1 identical over 8 bases. V shed 3 bases and J 4 bases; nucleotides not matched to a gene: 10. From germline, CDR1 is LNHDA and CDR2 SQIVND (reference sequence). The CDR3 sequence is 16 residues long. The CDR3 bases are TGTGCCAGTAGTATCGAACAGGACAGGGCTGGCTATGGCTACACCTTC. It specifies CASSIEQDRAGYGYTF. Based on the CDR3 plus reference TRBV19 and TRBJ1-2, the full variable domain is DGGITQSPKYLFRKEGQNVTLSCEQNLNHDAMYWYRQDPGQGLRLIYYSQIVNDFQKGDIAEGYSVSREKKESFPLTVTSAQKNPTAFYLCASSIEQDRAGYGYTFGSGTRLTVV.

J is TRBJ1-6 and V is TRBV10-1, with D possibly being TRBD1 (6 bases). Trimming stripped 0 bases from V and 0 bases from J, with 18 bases between. The CDR3 spans 20 residues. Germline CDR1 WNHNN, CDR2 SYGVQD (reference sequence). CDR3: CASSESRQGRPSSYNSPLHF. The CDR3 DNA sequence: TGCGCCAGCAGTGAGTCTAGGCAGGGGCGCCCGAGCTCCTATAATTCACCCCTCCACTTT.

In its sample, this clone was seen many times. The chain uses TRBV7-2 and TRBJ2-1, with TRBD2 matching over 8 bases. V lost 7 bases, J lost 3 bases, and 11 bases stayed unmatched. Germline lookup yields CDR1 SGHTA and CDR2 FQGNSA. The CDR3 extends over 16 amino acids. This CDR3 is CASILGAGGFYNEQFF. In nucleotides, the CDR3 is TGTGCCAGCATCCTGGGGGCGGGAGGTTTCTACAATGAGCAGTTCTTC.

The chain carries TRBV6-2 or TRBV6-3 and TRBJ1-5, with 8 positions matching TRBD1. Germline CDR1 reads MNHEY; CDR2 reads SVGEGT. With 6 bases clipped from V and 6 bases from J, the junction kept 7 bases outside the gene matches. There are 14 residues in the CDR3. DNA for the CDR3: TGTGCCAGCAGCCTACCAGGGGGCGGTCAGCCCCAGCATTTT. Translation gives CASSLPGGGQPQHF.

The CDR3 sequence is CASSYPTGSGTDTQYF. The CDR3 DNA follows: TGTGCCAGCAGTTATCCTACAGGGAGCGGCACAGATACGCAGTATTTT. The genes are TRBV6-5 and TRBJ2-3; a possible D gene is TRBD1 (6 bases). The V gene lost 3 bases and the J gene lost 1 base, with 14 bases spanning the gap. The length of the CDR3 is 16 residues. Germline CDR1 and CDR2: MNHEY and SVGAGI.

The rearrangement joins TRBV5-1 to TRBJ1-1, with TRBD1 identical over 10 bases. The CDR3 has 15 amino acids. CDR1 and CDR2 from the germline V gene are SGHRS and YFSETQ. The V and J ends lost 4 bases and 3 bases, in that order; junction bases with no gene match: 6. The CDR3: CASSEGDRGDTEAFF. The CDR3 DNA reads TGCGCCAGCAGCGAAGGGGACAGGGGAGACACTGAAGCTTTCTTT.

A few counts support this clone. The chain is built from TRBV3-1 (or the pseudogene TRBV3-2) and TRBJ2-3; 12 bases agree with TRBD2. CDR1 and CDR2 from the germline V gene are LGHDT and YNNKEL (reference sequence). This CDR3 spans 15 amino acids. V shed 2 bases, J shed 4 bases, and the junction held 1 base outside the gene matches. As DNA, the CDR3 is TGTGCCAGCAGCCAACTAGCGGGAGGGGCAGATACGCAGTATTTT. It specifies CASSQLAGGADTQYF.

V and J are TRBV14 and TRBJ2-1, with D maybe TRBD1 (6 bases). The CDR3 covers 15 residues. Germline V CDR1 and CDR2: SGHDN, FVKESK. V lost 4 bases to trimming and J lost 2 bases, with 12 bases between them. The CDR3 spells CASSPRAGAYNEQFF. The CDR3 bases are TGTGCCAGCAGCCCCCGAGCAGGGGCCTACAATGAGCAGTTCTTC.

This clone was detected only a few times. The chain carries TRBV5-1 and TRBJ1-3; D gene ambiguous. The V gene's germline CDR1 is SGHRS and CDR2 YFSETQ. The V end was cut by 4 bases, the J end by 4 bases, with 15 bases between. The CDR3 has 15 residues. CDR3 amino acids: CASSLRPDTGNTIYF. The CDR3, as DNA: TGCGCCAGCAGCCTCAGACCCGACACCGGAAACACCATATATTTT.

The chain employs TRBV5-1 and TRBJ2-7, with a tentative D call TRBD1 (5 bases). This CDR3 contains 12 residues. V shed 4 bases and J shed 3 bases, with 8 bases lying between them. Germline CDR1 is SGHRS and CDR2 is YFSETQ. CDR3 nucleotide sequence: TGCGCCAGCAGCAAGCAGGGCTACGAGCAGTACTTC. It is translated as CASSKQGYEQYF.

The chain joins TRBV7-2 to TRBJ1-3; D remains ambiguous. V dropped 7 bases and J dropped 0 bases, with 13 bases sitting between them. The length of the CDR3 is 15 residues. Germline V gives CDR1 SGHTA, CDR2 FQGNSA. The CDR3 DNA follows: TGTGCCAGCACGCCGAATATACTCTCTGGAAACACCATATATTTT. This sequence encodes CASTPNILSGNTIYF. The full variable domain, rest sourced from reference TRBV7-2 and TRBJ1-3, is GAGVSQSPSNKVTEKGKDVELRCDPISGHTALYWYRQSLGQGLEFLIYFQGNSAPDKSGLPSDRFSAERTGGSVSTLTIQRTQQEDSAVYLCASTPNILSGNTIYFGEGSWLTVV.

The rearrangement joins TRBV3-1 (or the pseudogene TRBV3-2) to TRBJ2-5; 9 bases match TRBD2. The V and J ends lost 3 bases and 2 bases, in that order; junction bases with no gene match: 4. This CDR3 has 15 amino acids. The germline gives CDR1 LGHDT, CDR2 YNNKEL (reference sequence). CDR3 residues: CASSQRLAGQETQYF. Here the CDR3 DNA reads TGTGCCAGCAGCCAGCGCCTAGCGGGGCAAGAGACCCAGTACTTC.

The CDR3 nucleotides read TGTGCCAGCTCCGGGTTGGGACTAACTAGCACAGATACGCAGTATTTT. The encoded protein is CASSGLGLTSTDTQYF. The rearrangement links TRBV28 to TRBJ2-3; 7 nucleotides match TRBD2. Per the germline V gene, CDR1 is MDHEN and CDR2 is SYDVKM. There are 16 residues in the CDR3. V trimming: 8 bases; J trimming: 0 bases; junction bases outside the gene matches: 11. The variable domain in full, with the rest retrieved from reference TRBV28 and TRBJ2-3, is DVKVTQSSRYLVKRTGEKVFLECVQDMDHENMFWYRQDPGLGLRLIYFSYDVKMKEKGDIPEGYSVSREKKERFSLILESASTNQTSMYLCASSGLGLTSTDTQYFGPGTRLTVL.